Shown below are 25 T cell receptor beta chains from a single sample sequenced in a study of patients and donors after allogeneic stem cell transplantation (TCRdb year 2020). The method behind the library was RT-PCR. TCRdb shows the sequencer as NextSeq 550. The raw public reads went through TCRdb reprocessing: fastp at Q25, MiXCR clone calling, in-frame beta chains kept. For every CDR3 protein sequence, its rows merge into one entry that carries the most common genes and DNA. The sample profile shows about 410,000 distinct CDR3 sequences; 15% to 20% of them were found once. The ten largest clones capture less than 8% of the sample. Material: blood, either unsorted or a sorted T cell fraction (not recorded which). The receptor source for this set is a human donor who was either an allogeneic HSCT recipient or a stem cell or donor lymphocyte infusion donor (not recorded which). It is not recorded whose cells these are; they may come from a transplant donor.

This clonotype has only a few counts. This chain joins TRBV3-1 and TRBJ2-3; TRBD1 matches 9 bases. The ends lost 4 bases at V and 3 bases at J; junction bases unmatched: 5. The CDR3 length is 15 residues. Germline V gives CDR1 LGHDT, CDR2 YNNKEL (reference sequence). CDR3 nucleotides: TGTGCCAGCAGCCCCCGGGACAGGGAAACAGATACGCAGTATTTT. Translation: CASSPRDRETDTQYF.

In its sample, this clonotype was seen many times. The genes are TRBV12-3 or TRBV12-4 and TRBJ2-2; no clear D. V gave up 3 bases and J gave up 1 base, with 12 bases separating them. CDR3 length: 16 amino acids. The DNA of the CDR3 is TGTGCCAGCAGTTTCAGAACCGTCGAGAACACCGGGGAGCTGTTTTTT. Translation: CASSFRTVENTGELFF.

V and J are TRBV4-1 and TRBJ2-3, with 7 bases fitting TRBD2. Germline-derived CDR1 and CDR2 are MGHRA and YSYEKL. V gave up 4 bases and J gave up 6 bases; unmatched junction bases: 16. The CDR3 consists of 17 residues. The CDR3 bases are TGCGCCAGCAGCCCCACCATCTTACTAGCGCAAAGGGATACGCAGTATTTT. The encoded protein is CASSPTILLAQRDTQYF.

The rearrangement links TRBV20-1 to TRBJ2-2; 9 bases align to TRBD2. With V trimmed by 1 base and J by 7 bases, 7 bases remained unmatched. Germline V CDR1 and CDR2: DFQATT, SNEGSKA (reference sequence). This CDR3 is built from 15 residues. CDR3 region: CSARVAGGPGGELFF. In nucleotides, the CDR3 is TGCAGTGCTAGAGTGGCGGGGGGGCCTGGCGGGGAGCTGTTTTTT.

This clonotype was recorded a few times. The chain recombines TRBV20-1 with TRBJ2-2, with 9 bases fitting TRBD2. The CDR3 is made up of 15 amino acids. The V gene end was trimmed by 7 bases and the J gene end by 0 bases; junction bases not matched to a gene: 6. Per the germline V gene, CDR1 is DFQATT and CDR2 is SNEGSKA (reference sequence). The CDR3 reads CSGSGGKSNTGELFF. The CDR3 DNA reads TGCAGTGGTAGCGGGGGTAAATCGAACACCGGGGAGCTGTTTTTT.

V and J are TRBV24-1 and TRBJ2-1, with TRBD2 matching 9 bases. CDR3 length: 16 amino acids. The V and J ends lost 7 bases and 9 bases, in that order; junction bases with no gene match: 15. Germline lookup yields CDR1 KGHDR and CDR2 SFDVKD. This CDR3 is CATRSLKGGGVGEQFF. For the CDR3, the DNA is TGTGCCACCAGGTCTCTAAAAGGCGGGGGGGTAGGTGAGCAGTTCTTC.

This clonotype was seen ten or more times. V and J are TRBV29-1 and TRBJ2-1; the D gene could be TRBD1 or TRBD2 (6 bases each). Germline V gives CDR1 SQVTM, CDR2 ANQGSEA. Trimming stripped 8 bases from V and 5 bases from J, with 13 bases between. This CDR3 is built from 12 residues. The CDR3 protein is CSQGTADNEQFF. The DNA of the CDR3 is TGCAGCCAGGGGACTGCCGACAATGAGCAGTTCTTC.

The V and J genes are TRBV20-1 and TRBJ2-1; D remains unclear. From germline, CDR1 is DFQATT and CDR2 SNEGSKA (reference sequence). The CDR3 is 13 amino acids. V was shortened by 4 bases and J by 7 bases, with 14 bases between the two germline ends. CDR3 sequence reads: CSAKYLKGNEQFF. The CDR3 DNA reads as TGCAGTGCTAAGTACTTAAAGGGAAATGAGCAGTTCTTC.

The table lists this clonotype with a few counts. The chain recombines TRBV7-9 with TRBJ1-5, with D hard to call. V shed 5 bases and J shed 1 base, with 9 bases lying between them. CDR1 and CDR2 (germline): SEHNR, FQNEAQ (reference sequence). The CDR3 covers 14 residues. The DNA of the CDR3 is TGTGCCAGCAGCCGGGCAGAGAGCAATCAGCCCCAGCATTTT. This gives the protein CASSRAESNQPQHF.

This clonotype has only a few counts. The V and J genes are TRBV10-3 and TRBJ2-7; no firm D call. V shed 0 bases and J shed 5 bases, with 5 bases lying between them. The CDR3 runs 12 residues. CDR1 and CDR2 (germline): ENHRY, SYGVKD. Here the CDR3 reads CAISESAHEQYF. The CDR3 DNA is TGTGCCATCAGTGAGTCTGCCCACGAGCAGTACTTC.

V and J are TRBV4-2 and TRBJ1-2; 8 bases line up with TRBD1. Germline lookup yields CDR1 LGHNA and CDR2 YNFKEQ. The CDR3 extends over 15 amino acids. Germline trimming cut 8 bases from V and 2 bases from J; bases unmatched to any gene: 10. CDR3 sequence reads: CASGQGAGRNYGYTF. The CDR3 DNA reads TGTGCCAGCGGGCAGGGGGCAGGTAGGAACTATGGCTACACCTTC.

This clonotype was picked up many times. The rearrangement links TRBV12-3 or TRBV12-4 to TRBJ1-1; possibly TRBD1 for D (6 bases). V lost 3 bases to trimming and J lost 7 bases, with 9 bases between them. CDR3 length equals 12 residues. The CDR3 sequence is CASSFDRLEAFF. CDR3 in DNA: TGTGCCAGCAGTTTCGACAGGCTTGAAGCTTTCTTT.

There are a few counts of this clonotype. The chain combines TRBV7-9 with TRBJ1-1; tentatively, D is TRBD1 (6 bases). The CDR3 runs to 17 residues. Germline CDR1 SEHNR, CDR2 FQNEAQ (reference sequence). The V and J ends lost 1 base and 5 bases respectively, with 20 bases between them. CDR3 region: CASSLGEGGLVYTEAFF. CDR3 sequence (DNA): TGTGCCAGCAGCTTAGGGGAGGGGGGATTGGTGTATACTGAAGCTTTCTTT.

This clonotype was seen only a few times. J is TRBJ2-4 and V is TRBV20-1; a weak D match, TRBD2 (6 bases). The V and J ends lost 0 bases and 8 bases respectively, with 20 bases between them. Germline V gene sequence: CDR1 DFQATT, CDR2 SNEGSKA (reference sequence). The length of the CDR3 is 16 residues. The CDR3 sequence is CSARDYRDSQDHIQYF. CDR3 bases: TGCAGTGCTAGAGATTACCGGGACTCCCAGGATCACATTCAGTACTTC.

This clonotype was found many times. This chain joins TRBV10-3 and TRBJ2-7; tentatively, D is TRBD1 (6 bases). From germline, CDR1 is ENHRY and CDR2 SYGVKD. The germline V and J ends were trimmed by 6 bases and 3 bases, with 9 bases remaining between them. CDR3 size: 12 residues. The CDR3 DNA follows: TGTGCCATCAGACAGGGTCGCTACGAGCAGTACTTC. It yields the protein CAIRQGRYEQYF.

This clonotype showed up just a few times. This sequence joins TRBV5-1 and TRBJ2-4, with D perhaps given as TRBD1 or TRBD2 (5 bases each). Trimming shortened V by 4 bases and J by 0 bases, and 17 bases separated the two germline ends. CDR3 length equals 17 residues. CDR1 is SGHRS and CDR2 is YFSETQ in the germline V gene. The CDR3 bases are TGCGCCAGCAGCCAGGGACGGACGATGATAGCCAAAAACATTCAGTACTTC. As protein: CASSQGRTMIAKNIQYF.

The V gene is TRBV4-2, the J gene TRBJ2-1; the D gene could be TRBD1 or TRBD2 (5 bases each). Germline CDR1 LGHNA, CDR2 YNFKEQ. V was trimmed by 4 bases and J by 2 bases, leaving 18 bases between them. This CDR3 region has 17 residues. The CDR3 DNA is TGTGCCAGCAGCCCCCTTGGCCCGAGGGGCGCCTACAATGAGCAGTTCTTC. It specifies CASSPLGPRGAYNEQFF.

This sequence joins TRBV5-1 and TRBJ2-5; D remains ambiguous. This CDR3 has 12 amino acids. The V gene's germline CDR1 is SGHRS and CDR2 YFSETQ. V lost 5 bases and J 3 bases, leaving 8 bases between the germline ends. CDR3 sequence (DNA): TGCGCCAGCAGGCGCCCCGAAGAGACCCAGTACTTC. Its protein is CASRRPEETQYF.

There are a few counts of this clonotype. The chain uses TRBV2 and TRBJ2-7, with a possible D match to TRBD1 (7 bases). The CDR3 runs 12 residues. Trimming removed 7 bases at V and 7 bases at J, with 14 bases between. The germline CDR1 and CDR2 sequences are SNHLY and FYNNEI. The CDR3 DNA sequence: TGTGCCAGCAACAGGGGAGGAGGGGAGCAGTACTTC. As protein: CASNRGGGEQYF.

This clonotype has a handful of counts. This chain uses TRBV29-1 with TRBJ2-7, with D hard to call. Trimming removed 4 bases from V and 5 bases from J, with 18 bases in between. This CDR3 comprises 14 residues. The germline V gene encodes CDR1 SQVTM and CDR2 ANQGSEA. The DNA of the CDR3 is TGCAGCGTTGTCGGGCGTACGACGCGAAACGAGCAGTACTTC. Amino acid sequence: CSVVGRTTRNEQYF.

This clonotype has a count of ten or more. The V and J genes are TRBV6-1 and TRBJ1-1; possibly TRBD1 for D (6 bases). V was shortened by 5 bases and J by 1 base, with 14 bases between the two germline ends. CDR3 size: 15 residues. The germline gives CDR1 MNHNS, CDR2 SASEGT. The CDR3 region is CASSPSGTPNTEAFF. In nucleotides, the CDR3 is TGTGCCAGCAGTCCCTCCGGGACACCGAACACTGAAGCTTTCTTT.

Ten or more counts support this clonotype. The CDR3 DNA reads TGTGCCAGCAGCGTAGGCGCTAGCGGCTCCTACGAGCAGTACTTC. Translated: CASSVGASGSYEQYF. This chain connects TRBV9 to TRBJ2-7; 7 nucleotides match TRBD2. The CDR3 length is 15 residues. J lost 0 bases, V lost 0 bases, and 3 bases had no gene match. Germline lookup yields CDR1 SGDLS and CDR2 YYNGEE.

This clonotype was detected a few times. The J gene is TRBJ1-6, the V gene TRBV2; D is ambiguous. Trimming removed 3 bases from V and 8 bases from J, with 14 bases in between. Germline lookup yields CDR1 SNHLY and CDR2 FYNNEI. The CDR3 has 15 residues. The CDR3 DNA sequence: TGTGCCAGCAGTGACTCGGTGGTCTCGGATTCACCCCTCCACTTT. Translating it yields CASSDSVVSDSPLHF.

This clonotype occurred a few times. The chain uses TRBV7-9 and TRBJ2-1; maybe TRBD2 (5 bases). Trimming took off 7 bases at V and 3 bases at J, with 16 bases between the two ends. The V gene's germline CDR1 is SEHNR and CDR2 FQNEAQ (reference sequence). The CDR3 has 15 residues. CDR3 nucleotides: TGTGCCAGCAATGGGTTCGGACTCAGCTACAATGAGCAGTTCTTC. Translation gives CASNGFGLSYNEQFF. Supplemented by reference TRBV7-9 and TRBJ2-1, the full variable domain reads DTGVSQNPRHKITKRGQNVTFRCDPISEHNRLYWYRQTLGQGPEFLTYFQNEAQLEKSRLLSDRFSAERPKGSFSTLEIQRTEQGDSAMYLCASNGFGLSYNEQFFGPGTRLTVL.

This clonotype occurred a few times. This sequence joins TRBV7-9 and TRBJ1-5; D uncertain. Germline V gives CDR1 SEHNR, CDR2 FQNEAQ (reference sequence). The CDR3 extends over 12 amino acids. V was pared by 5 bases and J by 9 bases, with 11 bases between. The CDR3 is CASSPYLGPQHF. CDR3 nucleotides: TGTGCCAGCAGCCCTTACCTGGGGCCCCAGCATTTT.